This record covers a single T cell receptor beta chain. This clone came up a few times. Its antigen is still unknown. No much larger clone is present one base from it, and per-base qualities are unavailable. This sample was included in a study of a mutant IDH1 vaccine in newly diagnosed glioma (dated by TCRdb to the early 2020s). Context from the whole study: Across visits V03 through V10, patients got a total of eight vaccinations, given in weeks 1, 3, 5, 7, 11, 15, 19 and 23. Vaccination was initiated 4-6 weeks after radiotherapy alone, or concurrently with temozolomide cycles in the chemotherapy-containing groups. Of the approximately 30 treated patients, approximately 62% were male and 37.5% were female, and the mean age was approximately 40 years. Prior to enrollment, patients had been given standard therapy consisting of radiotherapy alone, temozolomide alone, or radiochemotherapy with temozolomide, with the combination given to most patients. Six visits were used for peripheral blood collection: V03 (baseline), V05, V07, V10, V12 and V13. For exploratory analyses, longitudinal TCRB deep sequencing was carried out in roughly 23 treated patients wherever samples were available. Study-wide findings and limitations: Pseudoprogression appeared unrelated to alterations in the top peripheral T cell clonotypes detected by TCRB sequencing. Immune responses induced by the vaccine were seen in approximately 92% of patients across multiple MHC alleles. Availability determined which PBMC samples were chosen for TCRB deep sequencing. According to the authors, sample limitations meant that analyses of patient blood samples could not be reproduced.

The intended sense of this specimen's time point label: week 23, last vaccination. A 20-mer mutant IDH1 peptide at 300 micrograms in Montanide made up each vaccine dose, which was injected subcutaneously together with topical imiquimod. All donors had newly diagnosed IDH1-mutant astrocytomas of WHO grade 3 or 4 that showed loss of nuclear ATRX. The samples were drawn from NOA16, a multicentre, single-arm, open-label phase I trial in Germany that tested a mutant IDH1 peptide vaccine in humans for the first time. Genomic DNA for TCRB sequencing was isolated from EDTA blood with the DNeasy Blood and Tissue Kit. Libraries were made using the immunoSEQ multiplex PCR assay. Following the manufacturer's protocol, the hsTCRB Kit was used to amplify rearranged TCR beta chain sequences. An Illumina MiSeq was used to sequence the TCRB libraries. The original pipeline was this. The proprietary platform of the kit vendor was used for demultiplexing, trimming and gene mapping. This immuneACCESS table, as held by TCRdb, lists in-frame sequences with V and J called but not all clones. Of the missing ones, under half trace to an unresolved V gene in checked studies; the others have no known cause. D and trimming were read from the DNA, whereas the V and J calls and clone size are those reported in that table. For this sample there are over 50,000 clones; 84% appear just once. The biggest ten clones account for roughly 14% of the sample.

The material sequenced was PBMCs, taken from a glioma patient whose treatment included an IDH1 peptide vaccine. This TCR came from a man aged 18-30 years with glioma.

Here the CDR3 is given as CASSGEILGPTEAFF. The sequence in DNA is TGCGCCAGCAGCGGGGAGATCCTGGGGCCCACTGAAGCTTTCTTT. The V gene is TRBV5-1 and the J gene is TRBJ1-1; a weak D assignment points to TRBD1 (5 bases agree). Trimming removed 4 bases from V and 4 bases from J, leaving 17 bases between the germline ends. Taken from the germline V gene, the CDR1 and CDR2 loops are SGHRS and YFSETQ. Inclusive of the bounding cysteine and phenylalanine, the CDR3 is 15 residues long. Kept here is only the CDR3 DNA, which spans 45 bases and is read in frame from base 1.